This T cell receptor (beta chain) was identified during a study of human T cells and chemical hapten exposure. Points from the study as a whole: It was expanded TCRs that formed significantly more large CDR3 similarity clusters than controls did.

In regard to this clonotype: Its specificity is not known.

MiXCR was run by TCRdb on the RACE reads, yielding one entry per CDR3 protein. The profile covers just over 350,000 distinct CDR3 sequences, with nearly 6.5% appearing a single time and about 5.6% taken by the ten largest. As for time point: patch test 2, 6 weeks after DPC sensitization. Treatment reported: therapeutic diphenylcyclopropenone sensitization with weekly scalp DPC. The CDR3 consists of 18 residues. CDR1 and CDR2 (germline): DFQATT, SNEGSKA (reference sequence). With V trimmed by 5 bases and J by 5 bases, 20 bases remained unmatched. The sequence came from a woman aged 18 to 35 with alopecia areata. Some clones in this sample may be carry-over from other donors' samples. Sequencing was performed on whole blood, taken in connection with sensitization to the hapten diphenylcyclopropenone (DPC). V and J are TRBV20-1 and TRBJ2-5, with TRBD2 matching 10 bases. The CDR3 DNA is TGCAGTGCTCAATTCGCAGCGGGGGGGCGTATTTCCCAGGAGACCCAGTACTTC. This gives the protein CSAQFAAGGRISQETQYF.